The entry below gives a single T cell receptor beta chain sequence along with its context. The sample belongs to a study of T-cell memory formation after mild COVID-19. In germline, CDR1 is SGHNT, CDR2 YYREEE (reference sequence). The CDR3 spans 16 residues. The trim removed 3 bases at V and 5 bases at J, leaving 10 bases unmatched. Using its own MiXCR run on the 5' RACE reads, TCRdb lists one record per CDR3 protein. The repertoire holds around 150,000 distinct CDR3 sequences, with 31% as singletons. The specimen sequenced was PBMCs or a T cell subset sorted from them (not recorded which). This TCR derives from an adult woman who had mild COVID-19 (a few samples of this study predate the infection). Cell type and time point are not known. This chain uses TRBV5-4 with TRBJ2-1; 8 nucleotides agree with TRBD2. CDR3: CASSSLARGVHNEQFF. In DNA form, the CDR3 reads TGTGCCAGCAGCTCCCTGGCGCGGGGGGTTCACAATGAGCAGTTCTTC.